This TCR beta chain was retrieved from a study of tumor and adjacent non-tumor tissue in lung cancer. Whole-study results and caveats: Tumor tissue had significantly higher TCR diversity than normal lung. Tumor repertoires had a smaller top 100 clone share than normal lung.

The template was RNA from unsorted bulk tissue. Points on this clonotype: As yet, its antigen is unknown. A much bigger clone sits one base away, suggesting this may be a read error.

A modified ARM-PCR protocol with three rounds of nested PCR amplified TCRbeta. TCRdb used MiXCR to reprocess the multiplex PCR reads, holding one entry per CDR3 protein. The sample yields 70,000 to 90,000 distinct CDR3 sequences, around four fifths seen once. CDR3 length equals 16 residues. V lost 4 bases to trimming and J lost 3 bases, with 19 bases between them. In germline, CDR1 is LNHDA, CDR2 SQIVND (reference sequence). Material for sequencing was lung tumor tissue. The V and J genes are TRBV19 and TRBJ2-7; D is unresolved. The receptor was derived from a woman aged 45-65 years with non-small cell lung cancer. CDR3 protein: CASSTDRVVGIYEQYF. The CDR3 bases are TGTGCCAGTAGTACTGACCGGGTTGTAGGGATCTACGAGCAGTACTTC.